This T cell receptor (beta chain) comes out of a study of blood T cell repertoires in COVID-19. Study as a whole: Samples taken during acute and convalescent COVID-19 were collected in the United States, Italy and Spain.

In the original processing: The assay estimated nucleated cells by amplifying reference gene primers. Using immunoSEQ multiplex PCR, the repertoire was profiled, and TCRdb retains in-frame clones only, with some absent. V, J and clone size reflect that table, while D and trimming were determined from the DNA. The sample comprises around 150,000 clones, around 84% of which are singletons, and around 7.1% rests with the top ten. V lost 4 bases and J 0 bases, leaving 9 bases between the germline ends. Germline lookup yields CDR1 SQVTM and CDR2 ANQGSEA. The length of the CDR3 is 13 residues. Participants were aged 18 to 89 years, lived in 20 to 30 US areas, and enrolled virtually. Before being deemed recovered, Cohort 3 donors had two negative PCRs, clearance, or symptom resolution.

The receptor was derived from a middle-aged man who had recovered from COVID-19. The sample was PBMCs or T cells enriched from blood (not recorded which). This chain connects TRBV29-1 to TRBJ1-1; D call uncertain. The CDR3 nucleotides are TGCAGCGTTGGTCAGGTGATGAACACTGAAGCTTTCTTT. It encodes CSVGQVMNTEAFF.